The subject of this entry is one T cell receptor (beta chain). Its cognate antigen is unknown. This specimen belongs to a study of cytomegalovirus exposure and HLA in healthy donors. Study details: Most donors, roughly 77% of a few hundred genotyped, fell in the Caucasian-associated ancestry cluster.

The study, taken as a whole, reports: One cluster of highly shared sequence variants probably arose as a sequencing artifact.

PCR used 60 Vbeta primers and 13 Jbeta primers. Sequenced by immunoSEQ multiplex PCR; TCRdb stores in-frame clones only, minus some. The sample's table shows 150,000 to 250,000 clones. After removal of 5 bases from V and 7 bases from J, the junction contained 3 bases not matched to a gene. The CDR3 is 13 amino acids. Germline-derived CDR1 and CDR2 are MNHNS and SASEGT. The TCR originated in a boy between 10 and 17 years old in good health and CMV-seronegative. Sequencing was performed on PBMCs. The chain employs TRBV6-1 and TRBJ2-5; 11 bases agree with TRBD2. CDR3 residues: CASSLAGGRTQYF. The CDR3 DNA sequence: TGTGCCAGCAGTTTAGCGGGGGGGAGGACCCAGTACTTC.